Following are 30 T cell receptor beta chains from one sample sequenced in a study of blood T cell repertoires in COVID-19. The protocol was immunoSEQ multiplex PCR, while the TCRdb copy is restricted to in-frame clones and leaves out a portion. The sample contains some 250,000 clones, under 90% of which appear only once. Input material: PBMCs or T cells enriched from blood (not recorded which). These receptors came from a man between 18 and 35 years old who had recovered from COVID-19.

This chain uses TRBV11-2 with TRBJ1-1; 8 nucleotides align to TRBD1. The J segment lost 4 bases and the V segment lost 5 bases, leaving 6 bases of the junction unmatched. The CDR3 has 14 residues. Germline assignment: CDR1 SGHAT and CDR2 FQNNGV. The CDR3 loop is CASSRGGQGTEAFF. The CDR3 coding sequence is TGTGCCAGCAGCCGCGGCGGACAGGGCACTGAAGCTTTCTTT. Full variable domain (rest looked up from reference TRBV11-2 and TRBJ1-1): EAGVAQSPRYKIIEKRQSVAFWCNPISGHATLYWYQQILGQGPKLLIQFQNNGVVDDSQLPKDRFSAERLKGVDSTLKIQPAKLEDSAVYLCASSRGGQGTEAFFGQGTRLTVV.

The chain combines TRBV19 with TRBJ1-5; possible D gene TRBD1, 5 bases. V was trimmed by 1 base and J by 6 bases, leaving 19 bases between them. Per germline, CDR1 LNHDA and CDR2 SQIVND (reference sequence). The CDR3 has 17 amino acids. The CDR3 reads CASSIAGDLGFGQPQHF. The CDR3 DNA reads as TGTGCCAGTAGTATAGCGGGGGATCTGGGGTTCGGTCAGCCCCAGCATTTT.

This sequence joins TRBV19 and TRBJ1-4; 8 bases map to TRBD1. The CDR3 runs 14 residues. Germline V gene data show CDR1 as LNHDA and CDR2 as SQIVND (reference sequence). The ends lost 4 bases at V and 8 bases at J; junction bases unmatched: 6. The CDR3 bases are TGTGCCAGTAGTAGCGGACAGGGCTGGGAAAAACTGTTTTTT. Translating it yields CASSSGQGWEKLFF.

There are a few counts of this clone. This chain connects TRBV10-3 to TRBJ2-7, with TRBD2 identical over 8 bases. Germline V gene sequence: CDR1 ENHRY, CDR2 SYGVKD. The CDR3 length is 15 residues. The V and J ends lost 2 bases and 5 bases, in that order; junction bases with no gene match: 8. The CDR3 bases are TGTGCCATCAGTGAGCCGGGGACTAGGGCCAACGAGCAGTACTTC. This codes for CAISEPGTRANEQYF.

This clone was counted only a few times. The rearrangement links TRBV7-8 to TRBJ2-1; the D is unclear. V dropped 0 bases and J dropped 4 bases, with 22 bases sitting between them. This CDR3 has 19 residues. Germline loops: CDR1 SGHVS, CDR2 FQNEAQ. The CDR3 DNA follows: TGTGCCAGCAGCTTAGCGAGAGTAATAGTATCGTTCGGGTACAATGAGCAGTTCTTC. Protein: CASSLARVIVSFGYNEQFF.

This clone appeared a few times. The sample holds other DNA sequences that translate to the same CDR3. The CDR3 sequence: CASSLGGQETQYF. CDR3 DNA sequence: TGTGCCAGCAGCCTGGGGGGGCAAGAGACCCAGTACTTC. The chain links TRBV7-2 to TRBJ2-5, with TRBD2 matching over 7 bases. The CDR3 sequence is 13 residues long. Germline values: CDR1 SGHTA, CDR2 FQGNSA. The trim removed 5 bases at V and 2 bases at J, leaving 2 bases unmatched.

CDR3 amino acids: CASSLMGQDSPLHF. The DNA of the CDR3 is TGTGCCAGCAGCCTGATGGGGCAGGATTCACCCCTCCACTTT. V usage is TRBV3-1 (or the pseudogene TRBV3-2) and J usage is TRBJ1-6; maybe TRBD1 (5 bases). The CDR3 spans 14 residues. From germline, CDR1 is LGHDT and CDR2 YNNKEL (reference sequence). Trimming pared 4 bases from V and 8 bases from J, leaving 12 bases between.

The table lists this clone with a count of one. The chain is built from TRBV7-9 and TRBJ2-3; D remains ambiguous. CDR3 length: 14 residues. Germline V gene data show CDR1 as SEHNR and CDR2 as FQNEAQ (reference sequence). V was cut by 2 bases and J by 9 bases, with 15 bases left in between. CDR3 bases: TGTGCCAGCAGCTTATTCGAGGCGTCTGCCACGCAGTATTTT. This translates into CASSLFEASATQYF. Together with reference TRBV7-9 and TRBJ2-3, the CDR3 gives the full variable domain: DTGVSQNPRHKITKRGQNVTFRCDPISEHNRLYWYRQTLGQGPEFLTYFQNEAQLEKSRLLSDRFSAERPKGSFSTLEIQRTEQGDSAMYLCASSLFEASATQYFGPGTRLTVL.

This sequence joins TRBV2 and TRBJ2-3, with D unresolved. Germline lookup yields CDR1 SNHLY and CDR2 FYNNEI. The V end lost 4 bases, the J end lost 1 base, and 9 bases lay between the germline ends. The CDR3 is 14 residues long. CDR3 region: CASSVFSRTDTQYF. The CDR3 region has the DNA TGTGCCAGCAGTGTTTTCTCTCGCACAGATACGCAGTATTTT.

This rearrangement joins TRBV5-1 to TRBJ2-7, with D possibly TRBD1 on 5 matching bases. V lost 0 bases and J 0 bases, leaving 19 bases between the germline ends. CDR3 length equals 18 residues. The germline V gene has CDR1 SGHRS and CDR2 YFSETQ. The chain's CDR3 is CASSLGPRQYLSSYEQYF. CDR3 in DNA: TGCGCCAGCAGCTTGGGCCCAAGACAGTACCTCAGCTCCTACGAGCAGTACTTC.

The chain links TRBV4-2 to TRBJ1-4; D not certain. Trimming shortened V by 0 bases and J by 0 bases, and 5 bases separated the two germline ends. The CDR3 loop spans 15 amino acids. Germline V gene data show CDR1 as LGHNA and CDR2 as YNFKEQ. Here the CDR3 DNA reads TGTGCCAGCAGCCAAGACGTTACAACTAATGAAAAACTGTTTTTT. Protein sequence: CASSQDVTTNEKLFF.

The V call is TRBV6-2 or TRBV6-3, the J call TRBJ1-4; 8 bases align to TRBD1. The CDR3 loop spans 16 amino acids. J was trimmed by 7 bases and V by 5 bases; bases with no gene match: 12. Germline CDR1 and CDR2: MNHEY and SVGEGT. The CDR3 here is CASSTDRDRLREKLFF. Written as DNA, the CDR3 is TGTGCCAGCAGTACCGACCGGGACAGGTTACGTGAAAAACTGTTTTTT.

The chain is built from TRBV6-5 and TRBJ2-7, with D maybe TRBD2 (6 bases). V lost 7 bases to trimming and J lost 0 bases, with 10 bases between them. Germline V gene data show CDR1 as MNHEY and CDR2 as SVGAGI. This CDR3 region has 13 residues. CDR3 region: CASIGGVSYEQYF. The CDR3 DNA sequence: TGTGCCAGCATCGGGGGTGTCTCCTACGAGCAGTACTTC.

J is TRBJ1-5 and V is TRBV19; 7 positions match TRBD1. The length of the CDR3 is 15 residues. V gave up 0 bases and J gave up 7 bases; unmatched junction bases: 6. Germline V lookup: CDR1 LNHDA, CDR2 SQIVND (reference sequence). The CDR3 sequence: CASSIDLTGPQPQHF. The CDR3 bases are TGTGCCAGTAGTATAGATTTGACAGGGCCCCAGCCCCAGCATTTT.

The gene calls are TRBV27 and TRBJ2-6; D is uncertain. Trimming removed 3 bases from V and 4 bases from J, with 10 bases in between. CDR1 and CDR2 (germline): MNHEY, SMNVEV (reference sequence). The CDR3 covers 15 residues. The CDR3 bases are TGTGCCAGCAGTTTCCTCTACTCCGGGGCCAACGTCCTGACTTTC. This sequence encodes CASSFLYSGANVLTF.

The gene calls are TRBV10-1 and TRBJ2-7; D is perhaps TRBD1 (6 bases). V lost 4 bases and J 2 bases, leaving 12 bases between the germline ends. The CDR3 is 14 residues long. Germline CDR1 WNHNN, CDR2 SYGVQD (reference sequence). The CDR3 DNA is TGCGCCAGCAGTGCTCAGACAGGAGCCTACGAGCAGTACTTC. Its translation is CASSAQTGAYEQYF.

The chain combines TRBV28 with TRBJ2-7; 7 nucleotides match TRBD1. V dropped 5 bases and J dropped 6; count of bases not matched to a gene: 4. Germline V gene lookup returns CDR1 MDHEN and CDR2 SYDVKM. The CDR3 is 12 amino acids. In DNA, the CDR3 is TGTGCCAGCAGTCTACGGACAGGCGAGCAGTACTTC. Translation: CASSLRTGEQYF.

CDR3 protein: CASSPGLAGGQASETQYF. The CDR3 DNA reads as TGTGCCAGCTCTCCGGGACTAGCGGGAGGGCAAGCCTCAGAGACCCAGTACTTC. The chain recombines TRBV18 with TRBJ2-5, with TRBD2 matching over 16 bases. The CDR3 consists of 18 residues. Trimming removed 6 bases from V and 4 bases from J; junction bases left unmatched: 11. Germline lookup yields CDR1 KGHSH and CDR2 LQKENI.

The J gene is TRBJ2-7, the V gene TRBV7-9, with TRBD1 matching over 7 bases. Looked up from germline, CDR1 is SEHNR and CDR2 is FQNEAQ (reference sequence). J lost 3 bases, V lost 2 bases, and 7 bases had no gene match. This CDR3 contains 15 residues. Here the CDR3 DNA reads TGTGCCAGCAGCTTACCGGGACAGTCCATCTACGAGCAGTACTTC. This gives the protein CASSLPGQSIYEQYF.

The rearrangement links TRBV18 to TRBJ1-5; 7 bases map to TRBD1. This CDR3 has 15 amino acids. Germline-derived CDR1 and CDR2 are KGHSH and LQKENI. The junction had 12 bases not matched to a gene; V was cut back by 6 bases and J by 7 bases. The CDR3 nucleotides read TGTGCCAGCTCGTCAAACCGGGACAGAAACCAGCCCCAGCATTTT. This encodes CASSSNRDRNQPQHF.

The rearrangement uses TRBV27 and TRBJ1-4; no definite D call. This CDR3 comprises 12 residues. In germline, CDR1 is MNHEY, CDR2 SMNVEV (reference sequence). V lost 6 bases, J lost 7 bases, and 9 bases lay in between. The CDR3 reads CASSSSGEKLFF. The DNA for the CDR3 is TGTGCCAGCAGCAGTTCGGGTGAAAAACTGTTTTTT.

This chain joins TRBV5-1 and TRBJ2-5; 9 positions match TRBD2. This CDR3 contains 15 residues. Germline assignment: CDR1 SGHRS and CDR2 YFSETQ. The V gene end was trimmed by 4 bases and the J gene end by 2 bases; junction bases not matched to a gene: 6. The CDR3: CASSRASGVQETQYF. The CDR3 bases are TGCGCCAGCAGCCGGGCTAGCGGGGTACAAGAGACCCAGTACTTC.

V and J are TRBV29-1 and TRBJ2-2; 11 bases map to TRBD2. V shed 6 bases, J shed 5 bases, and the junction held 8 bases outside the gene matches. The CDR3 runs to 15 residues. CDR1 is SQVTM, CDR2 ANQGSEA, per germline. This CDR3 reads CSVATSGGWTGELFF. In DNA, the CDR3 is TGCAGCGTCGCCACTAGCGGGGGCTGGACCGGGGAGCTGTTTTTT.

This rearrangement joins TRBV11-2 to TRBJ2-3, with 16 bases lining up with TRBD2. Germline assignment: CDR1 SGHAT and CDR2 FQNNGV. The junction had 5 bases not matched to a gene; V was cut back by 3 bases and J by 8 bases. The length of the CDR3 is 16 residues. CDR3 in amino acids: CASSLGLAGGLGTQYF. The CDR3, as DNA: TGTGCCAGCAGCTTGGGACTAGCGGGGGGGCTTGGTACGCAGTATTTT.

The chain joins TRBV3-1 (or the pseudogene TRBV3-2) to TRBJ1-3; 8 nucleotides line up with TRBD1. In germline, CDR1 is LGHDT, CDR2 YNNKEL (reference sequence). This CDR3 is 16 amino acids long. V dropped 3 bases and J dropped 0; count of bases not matched to a gene: 4. In DNA form, the CDR3 reads TGTGCCAGCAGCCAGGGACAGGCATTCTCTGGAAACACCATATATTTT. It yields the protein CASSQGQAFSGNTIYF.

The gene calls are TRBV5-8 and TRBJ1-6; no definite D call. V was cut by 3 bases and J by 7 bases, with 14 bases left in between. The CDR3 runs to 15 residues. Germline V gene data show CDR1 as SGHTS and CDR2 as YDEGEE. This CDR3 reads CASSSIGRRNSPLHF. The CDR3 coding sequence is TGTGCCAGCAGCTCGATAGGGAGAAGAAATTCACCCCTCCACTTT.

This chain joins TRBV13 and TRBJ1-2, with TRBD1 identical over 7 bases. Looked up from germline, CDR1 is PRHDT and CDR2 is FYEKMQ (reference sequence). The CDR3 has 15 amino acids. Unmatched junction bases numbered 8, after V lost 3 bases and J lost 4 bases. In DNA form, the CDR3 reads TGTGCCAGCAGCTTCCGGGACAGAGCATCCTATGGCTACACCTTC. Its protein product is CASSFRDRASYGYTF.

About this clone itself: This likely came from a read error, as a far larger clone is one base away. The rearrangement links TRBV6-6 to TRBJ2-7; a possible D gene is TRBD1 (5 bases). This CDR3 contains 13 residues. Germline CDR1 is MNHNY and CDR2 is SVGAGI (reference sequence). V lost 6 bases and J lost 0, with 9 bases in between. The CDR3 protein is CASSLTASYEQYF. For the CDR3, the DNA is TGTGCCAGCAGCTTGACAGCCTCCTACGAGCAGTACTTC.

This clone was recorded a few times. The rearrangement links TRBV7-9 to TRBJ2-5; no definite D call. Trimming took off 3 bases at V and 2 bases at J, with 10 bases between the two ends. The CDR3 has 14 amino acids. Germline-derived CDR1 and CDR2 are SEHNR and FQNEAQ (reference sequence). In DNA form, the CDR3 reads TGTGCCAGCAGCTTCCGCGGCCAGCAAGAGACCCAGTACTTC. Protein: CASSFRGQQETQYF.

The CDR3 loop is CASSLDRDREPQYF. CDR3 coding DNA: TGTGCCAGCAGCTTGGACCGGGACAGGGAGCCCCAGTACTTC. The chain couples TRBV5-4 to TRBJ2-7; 9 nucleotides agree with TRBD1. CDR3 length: 14 residues. CDR1 SGHNT and CDR2 YYREEE come from the germline V gene (reference sequence). The J segment lost 10 bases and the V segment lost 0 bases, leaving 8 bases of the junction unmatched.